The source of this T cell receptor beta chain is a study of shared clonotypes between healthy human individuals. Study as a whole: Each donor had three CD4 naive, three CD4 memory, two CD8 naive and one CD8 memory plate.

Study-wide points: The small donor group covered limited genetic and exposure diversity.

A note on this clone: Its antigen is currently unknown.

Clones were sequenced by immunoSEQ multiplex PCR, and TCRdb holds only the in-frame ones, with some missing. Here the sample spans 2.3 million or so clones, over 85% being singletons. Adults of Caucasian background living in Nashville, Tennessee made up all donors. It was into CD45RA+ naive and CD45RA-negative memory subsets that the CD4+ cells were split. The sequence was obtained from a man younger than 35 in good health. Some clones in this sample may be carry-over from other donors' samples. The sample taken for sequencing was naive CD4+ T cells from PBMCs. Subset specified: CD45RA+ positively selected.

The CDR3 DNA reads as TGTGCCAGCACTGGTGGGACCGGGGAGCTGTTTTTT. Translated, it gives CASTGGTGELFF. V usage is TRBV28 and J usage is TRBJ2-2; no clear D gene. From germline, CDR1 is MDHEN and CDR2 SYDVKM. With 7 bases removed from V and 5 bases from J, the gap between germline ends came to 8 bases. The CDR3 totals 12 residues.